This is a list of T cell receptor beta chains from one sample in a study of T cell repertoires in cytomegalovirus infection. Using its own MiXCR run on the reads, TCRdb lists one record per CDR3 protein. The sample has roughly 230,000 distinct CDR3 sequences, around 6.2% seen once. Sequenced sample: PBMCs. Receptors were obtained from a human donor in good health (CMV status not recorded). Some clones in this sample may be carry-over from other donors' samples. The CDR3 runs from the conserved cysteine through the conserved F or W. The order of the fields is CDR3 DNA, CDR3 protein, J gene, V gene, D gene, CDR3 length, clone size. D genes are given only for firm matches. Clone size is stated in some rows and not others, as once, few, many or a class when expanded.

TGTGCCAGCTCACCAACCTCGGAGGTGAGCAATCAGCCCCAGCATTTT | CASSPTSEVSNQPQHF | TRBJ1-5 | TRBV18 | - | 16 | few
TGTGCCAGTAGCCGGGACAGGAATGATCAGCCCCAGCATTTT | CASSRDRNDQPQHF | TRBJ1-5 | TRBV19 | TRBD1 | 14 | few
TGCAGTGCAAGGAGGGATGACTATGGCTACACCTTC | CSARRDDYGYTF | TRBJ1-2 | TRBV20-1 | - | 12 | many
TGTGCCTGGAACCGGGACACCTATTACAATGAGCAGTTCTTC | CAWNRDTYYNEQFF | TRBJ2-1 | TRBV30 | - | 14 | -
TGTGCCAGCAGCTTCCTACCGGGACCCTTGTCTACTGAAGCTTTCTTT | CASSFLPGPLSTEAFF | TRBJ1-1 | TRBV6-5 | - | 16 | -
TGTGCCAGCAGCTTAGATCGGGGGACCAATGAGGCCCAGCATTTT | CASSLDRGTNEAQHF | TRBJ1-5 | TRBV7-2 | - | 15 | many
TGCAGTGCTTTGCGAGGGACAACCTATAATTCACCCCTCCACTTT | CSALRGTTYNSPLHF | TRBJ1-6 | TRBV20-1 | - | 15 | many
TGCAGCGTTGAAAACAGACGCTCCTACAATGAGCAGTTCTTC | CSVENRRSYNEQFF | TRBJ2-1 | TRBV29-1 | - | 14 | many
TGTGCCAGCAGCTCCGCCGGGCGCAACGAGCAGTACTTC | CASSSAGRNEQYF | TRBJ2-7 | TRBV7-2 | - | 13 | many
TGTGCCTGGAGTTCATCGGGGCGCATAAACGGCGAGCAGTACTTC | CAWSSSGRINGEQYF | TRBJ2-7 | TRBV30 | - | 15 | many
TGCGCCAGCAGTGGGAGTTACTATGAGCAGTTCTTC | CASSGSYYEQFF | TRBJ2-1 | TRBV5-1 | - | 12 | many
TGTGCCAGCAATCTGAAGGGAAACACTGAAGCTTTCTTT | CASNLKGNTEAFF | TRBJ1-1 | TRBV9 | - | 13 | many
TGTGCCAGCAGCAGATACGGGACAGGGGAGTCCTACGAGCAGTACTTC | CASSRYGTGESYEQYF | TRBJ2-7 | TRBV6-1 | TRBD1 | 16 | many
TGTGCCAGCAGCTCGACAGGGCTTTCGGGTTCACCCCTCCACTTT | CASSSTGLSGSPLHF | TRBJ1-6 | TRBV7-8 | TRBD1 | 15 | many
TGTGCCAGCGGTTACCGGGACAGGGGTCGCGAGCAGTTCTTC | CASGYRDRGREQFF | TRBJ2-1 | TRBV7-2 | TRBD1 | 14 | many
TGTGCCGTAACTAGTCGAGGGGGGACCCAGTACTTC | CAVTSRGGTQYF | TRBJ2-5 | TRBV19 | - | 12 | many
TGCAGTGCTACTAGGACAGATAATTCACCCCTCCACTTT | CSATRTDNSPLHF | TRBJ1-6 | TRBV20-1 | - | 13 | many
TGTGCCAGCAGTGTGTTCCAGCCAGAGACCCAGTACTTC | CASSVFQPETQYF | TRBJ2-5 | TRBV6-1 | - | 13 | many
TGTGCCAGCAGCGTTCGGGGTTTGGGGAATTCACCCCTCCACTTT | CASSVRGLGNSPLHF | TRBJ1-6 | TRBV9 | - | 15 | many
TGTGCCAGCAGCCCGGGATGGGGGGTTAATTCACCCCTCCACTTT | CASSPGWGVNSPLHF | TRBJ1-6 | TRBV9 | - | 15 | many
TGCGCCAGCAGTTTTAGCATGGGGTTTAGCTCCTACAATGAGCAGTTCTTC | CASSFSMGFSSYNEQFF | TRBJ2-1 | TRBV5-1 | - | 17 | many
TGTGCCAGCAGCTTTGACGGGGTCGACGAAAAACTGTTTTTT | CASSFDGVDEKLFF | TRBJ1-4 | TRBV7-2 | - | 14 | many
TGTGCCAGCAGTCCCAACACGCCTGTGGAAGCTTTCTTT | CASSPNTPVEAFF | TRBJ1-1 | TRBV28 | - | 13 | many
TGTGCCAGCAGCTTAATGGTGACGGGTCCCCGGGGGAACACCGGGGAGCTGTTTTTT | CASSLMVTGPRGNTGELFF | TRBJ2-2 | TRBV7-2 | - | 19 | many
TGCAGTGCTAGAGCTGGTTCAGCGAACACCGGGGAGCTGTTTTTT | CSARAGSANTGELFF | TRBJ2-2 | TRBV20-1 | - | 15 | many
TGCAGTGCTAGAGATCCCGGAAAAGAGACCCAGTACTTC | CSARDPGKETQYF | TRBJ2-5 | TRBV20-1 | - | 13 | many
TGTGCCATCAGGGGACAGGGGGCGATTTACGAGCAGTACTTC | CAIRGQGAIYEQYF | TRBJ2-7 | TRBV10-3 | TRBD1 | 14 | many
TGCGCCAGCAGCCAAGATACGGGGTTACCCCAGCATTTT | CASSQDTGLPQHF | TRBJ1-5 | TRBV4-3 | - | 13 | many
TGTGCCAGCAGCTTACCCCATGGACTAGCCGGGAGGAGCTCCTACAATGAGCAGTTCTTC | CASSLPHGLAGRSSYNEQFF | TRBJ2-1 | TRBV7-2 | TRBD2 | 20 | many
TGTGCCAGCAGCTTAGATGCGGGGGGGCGGGGGACTGAGCAGTTCTTC | CASSLDAGGRGTEQFF | TRBJ2-1 | TRBV7-2 | TRBD2 | 16 | many
TGTGCCAGCAGCTTTCAAACAGGGCAAGAGACCCAGTACTTC | CASSFQTGQETQYF | TRBJ2-5 | TRBV7-2 | - | 14 | many
TGTGCCAGCACCCCGGGACTAGCGGTGTGGGAGACCCAGTACTTC | CASTPGLAVWETQYF | TRBJ2-5 | TRBV12-3/TRBV12-4 | TRBD2 | 15 | many
TGTGCCTGGAGCCGACTCGGGGATACGCAGTATTTT | CAWSRLGDTQYF | TRBJ2-3 | TRBV30 | - | 12 | many
TGTGCCAGCAGTTTTAACCTGTTCGCGGGACAGAGGAACACTGAAGCTTTCTTT | CASSFNLFAGQRNTEAFF | TRBJ1-1 | TRBV28 | TRBD1 | 18 | few
TGTGCCAGCAGCTCATGGACAGAAAGTCCTGAAGCTTTCTTT | CASSSWTESPEAFF | TRBJ1-1 | TRBV13 | - | 14 | many
TGTGCCAGCAGTTACAACAGCCAAGAGACCCAGTACTTC | CASSYNSQETQYF | TRBJ2-5 | TRBV6-5 | - | 13 | many
TGTGCCAGCAGCTTCAACGACCGAAACACCATATATTTT | CASSFNDRNTIYF | TRBJ1-3 | TRBV7-2 | - | 13 | many
TGTGCCAGCAGCCTCATGGGGGGGGGGGCGACAGATACGCAGTATTTT | CASSLMGGGATDTQYF | TRBJ2-3 | TRBV7-2 | - | 16 | many
TGCAGCGTCATAAGACAGGGGGGATACACCGGGGAGCTGTTTTTT | CSVIRQGGYTGELFF | TRBJ2-2 | TRBV29-1 | TRBD1 | 15 | many
TGTGCCAGCAGCTTAGCTTATGGGGTGACCCAGCATTTT | CASSLAYGVTQHF | TRBJ1-5 | TRBV7-9 | - | 13 | many
TGTGCCAGCAATACACCCAGATCGGAATTTAAAGAAGCTTTCTTT | CASNTPRSEFKEAFF | TRBJ1-1 | TRBV6-6 | - | 15 | many
TGTGCCAGCAGTTACTCCGCAGACACGGCCCGGGAGCAGTACTTC | CASSYSADTAREQYF | TRBJ2-7 | TRBV6-2/TRBV6-3 | - | 15 | many
TGCAGCGTTCCCGGAACCTACGAGCAGTACTTC | CSVPGTYEQYF | TRBJ2-7 | TRBV29-1 | - | 11 | many
TGTGCCATCAACGGACACCAGAACACTGAAGCTTTCTTT | CAINGHQNTEAFF | TRBJ1-1 | TRBV10-3 | - | 13 | many